These 23 T cell receptor beta chains came from one sample sequenced in a study of blood T cell repertoires in COVID-19. The data were produced by immunoSEQ multiplex PCR, yet TCRdb's version contains in-frame clones alone and is incomplete. The repertoire consists of 450,000 or so clones, with approximately 91% occurring once and the leading ten covering roughly 1.5%. Material for sequencing was peripheral blood. The receptor set was obtained from a woman in her 40s with COVID-19, enrolled during active disease.

The V call is TRBV11-3, the J call TRBJ2-2; 13 nucleotides align to TRBD2. Unmatched junction bases numbered 8, after V lost 5 bases and J lost 5 bases. Per the germline V gene, CDR1 is SGHNT and CDR2 is YENEEA. The CDR3 contains 17 residues. CDR3 in DNA: TGTGCCAGCAGCCCGACTAGCGGGGGGACGGTAACCGGGGAGCTGTTTTTT. It yields the protein CASSPTSGGTVTGELFF.

The chain is built from TRBV9 and TRBJ1-5, with D hard to call. This CDR3 is 14 amino acids long. The ends were cut back, 0 bases at V and 7 bases at J, with 11 bases in the middle. Germline V gene lookup returns CDR1 SGDLS and CDR2 YYNGEE. The CDR3: CASSVEGGRQPQHF. The CDR3 nucleotides are TGTGCCAGCAGCGTAGAAGGAGGTAGGCAGCCCCAGCATTTT.

V usage is TRBV18 and J usage is TRBJ1-1; D gene ambiguous. Trimming removed 1 base at V and 5 bases at J, with 17 bases between. Looked up from germline, CDR1 is KGHSH and CDR2 is LQKENI. The CDR3 is 16 residues long. The CDR3 here is CASSPLIPGSGTEAFF. The CDR3, as DNA: TGTGCCAGCTCACCACTTATTCCGGGAAGTGGGACTGAAGCTTTCTTT.

The V and J genes are TRBV2 and TRBJ2-1, with TRBD2 matching 8 bases. The germline CDR1 and CDR2 sequences are SNHLY and FYNNEI. The V and J ends lost 6 bases and 0 bases, in that order; junction bases with no gene match: 4. The CDR3 is made up of 15 amino acids. The CDR3 is CASRTSGSSYNEQFF. The CDR3 bases are TGTGCCAGCAGAACTAGCGGAAGCTCCTACAATGAGCAGTTCTTC.

The gene calls are TRBV5-6 and TRBJ1-2, with D possibly matching TRBD1 (6 bases). V was pared by 7 bases and J by 4 bases, with 23 bases between. The V gene's germline CDR1 is SGHDT and CDR2 YYEEEE. The length of the CDR3 is 16 residues. This CDR3 reads CASYLGYGRGIYGYTF. The CDR3 DNA reads as TGTGCCAGCTACTTGGGGTACGGCAGGGGCATCTATGGCTACACCTTC.

This rearrangement joins TRBV6-5 to TRBJ1-1, with unresolved D. Trimming stripped 8 bases from V and 2 bases from J, with 12 bases between. This CDR3 has 13 residues. The germline V gene has CDR1 MNHEY and CDR2 SVGAGI. CDR3 bases: TGTGCCAGCCGGAGGGAGTTCAACACTGAAGCTTTCTTT. It codes for CASRREFNTEAFF.

The chain combines TRBV25-1 with TRBJ1-4; 7 bases agree with TRBD1. The CDR3 has 17 amino acids. Looked up from germline, CDR1 is MGHDK and CDR2 is SYGVNS. V trimming: 3 bases; J trimming: 7 bases; junction bases outside the gene matches: 14. CDR3 loop: CASSDPPGKGAGEKLFF. DNA of the CDR3: TGTGCCAGCAGTGACCCCCCTGGAAAGGGGGCTGGTGAAAAACTGTTTTTT.

This clone was recorded at least ten times. This rearrangement joins TRBV18 to TRBJ2-1; 8 bases are shared with TRBD1. With 4 bases clipped from V and 0 bases from J, the junction kept 2 bases outside the gene matches. CDR1 is KGHSH, CDR2 LQKENI, per germline. CDR3 length: 15 residues. The CDR3: CASSRDRSSYNEQFF. CDR3 DNA sequence: TGTGCCAGCTCACGGGACAGGAGCTCCTACAATGAGCAGTTCTTC.

The chain uses TRBV5-1 and TRBJ1-5, with a weak D call TRBD1 (5 bases). The CDR3 totals 15 residues. V shed 4 bases and J shed 4 bases, with 15 bases lying between them. From germline, CDR1 is SGHRS and CDR2 YFSETQ. CDR3: CASSLLPAGNQPQHF. Written as DNA, the CDR3 is TGCGCCAGCAGCCTCCTCCCGGCAGGGAATCAGCCCCAGCATTTT. Looking up the rest from reference TRBV5-1 and TRBJ1-5 gives the full variable domain: KAGVTQTPRYLIKTRGQQVTLSCSPISGHRSVSWYQQTPGQGLQFLFEYFSETQRNKGNFPGRFSGRQFSNSRSEMNVSTLELGDSALYLCASSLLPAGNQPQHFGDGTRLSIL.

As to this clone: One end of the junction is discordant with germline, which a read error may explain. J is TRBJ1-1 and V is TRBV28; D not resolved. Germline values: CDR1 MDHEN, CDR2 SYDVKM. The CDR3 is 10 residues long. This chain's CDR3 is CASSVLTLDF. In DNA, the CDR3 is TGTGCCAGCAGTGTATTGACGCTAGACTTT.

The V call is TRBV6-2 or TRBV6-3, the J call TRBJ1-3; unclear D gene. Trimming pared 0 bases from V and 1 base from J, leaving 4 bases between. There are 14 residues in the CDR3. CDR1 is MNHEY, CDR2 SVGEGT, per germline. The CDR3: CASSYSQSGNTIYF. The CDR3, as DNA: TGTGCCAGCAGTTACTCCCAGTCTGGAAACACCATATATTTT.

The chain joins TRBV10-1 to TRBJ2-7; 8 bases match TRBD2. Trimming cost V 5 bases and J 2 bases; bases outside gene matches: 2. The CDR3 contains 13 residues. In germline, CDR1 is WNHNN, CDR2 SYGVQD (reference sequence). The CDR3 loop is CASSTSGPYEQYF. The CDR3 DNA sequence: TGCGCCAGCAGTACTAGCGGCCCCTACGAGCAGTACTTC.

This chain connects TRBV14 to TRBJ2-4; TRBD2 matches at 10 bases. The CDR3 extends over 15 amino acids. After removal of 6 bases from V and 8 bases from J, the junction contained 10 bases not matched to a gene. Germline V gene sequence: CDR1 SGHDN, CDR2 FVKESK. Here the CDR3 reads CASRPSGGLPHIQYF. CDR3 nucleotide sequence: TGTGCCAGCAGGCCTAGCGGGGGTCTCCCCCACATTCAGTACTTC.

V usage is TRBV29-1 and J usage is TRBJ2-1, with TRBD1 identical over 7 bases. V was pared by 7 bases and J by 0 bases, with 15 bases of the junction left unmatched. This CDR3 is 17 amino acids long. The V gene's germline CDR1 is SQVTM and CDR2 ANQGSEA. CDR3 region: CSAPLTRTGLSYNEQFF. The CDR3 bases are TGCAGCGCCCCCCTCACCCGGACAGGCCTCTCCTACAATGAGCAGTTCTTC.

The chain couples TRBV24-1 to TRBJ1-2; D not resolved. Germline CDR1 reads KGHDR; CDR2 reads SFDVKD. This CDR3 is built from 19 residues. The ends were cut back, 2 bases at V and 4 bases at J, with 25 bases in the middle. The CDR3 loop reads CATSDSKTVRHSDIYGYTF. In DNA, the CDR3 is TGTGCCACCAGTGATTCTAAGACGGTCAGACACTCAGATATCTATGGCTACACCTTC.

The chain is built from TRBV10-1 and TRBJ1-1, with D tentatively TRBD1 (5 bases). The V end lost 5 bases, the J end lost 1 base, and 17 bases lay between the germline ends. The germline CDR1 and CDR2 sequences are WNHNN and SYGVQD (reference sequence). The CDR3 length is 16 residues. For the CDR3, the DNA is TGCGCCAGCAGTCTCAAGGGAGGGGCTGAGAACACTGAAGCTTTCTTT. Protein: CASSLKGGAENTEAFF.

This clone came up once. The chain carries TRBV5-4 and TRBJ2-3, with a possible D match to TRBD2 (6 bases). The V gene lost 2 bases and the J gene lost 2 bases, with 9 bases spanning the gap. CDR3 length: 14 residues. CDR1 and CDR2 (germline): SGHNT, YYREEE (reference sequence). The CDR3 coding sequence is TGTGCCAGCAGCTTATCGGGAGCCACAGATACGCAGTATTTT. It codes for CASSLSGATDTQYF. The whole variable domain, remainder taken from reference TRBV5-4 and TRBJ2-3, is ETGVTQSPTHLIKTRGQQVTLRCSSQSGHNTVSWYQQALGQGPQFIFQYYREEENGRGNFPPRFSGLQFPNYSSELNVNALELDDSALYLCASSLSGATDTQYFGPGTRLTVL.

The chain is built from TRBV28 and TRBJ1-1; D is perhaps TRBD1 (6 bases). This CDR3 has 15 amino acids. V was trimmed by 3 bases and J by 6 bases, leaving 17 bases between them. CDR1 is MDHEN and CDR2 is SYDVKM in the germline V gene. This chain's CDR3 is CASSFGGAGRAEAFF. CDR3 nucleotide sequence: TGTGCCAGCAGTTTTGGGGGGGCAGGGCGCGCTGAAGCTTTCTTT.

The J gene is TRBJ2-7, the V gene TRBV5-5; D perhaps matches TRBD2 (5 bases). V lost 0 bases and J 0 bases, leaving 7 bases between the germline ends. This CDR3 has 14 residues. Germline V gene data show CDR1 as SGHKS and CDR2 as YYEKEE (reference sequence). The CDR3 DNA reads as TGTGCCAGCAGCTTGGACGGACTCTCCTACGAGCAGTACTTC. It encodes CASSLDGLSYEQYF. Variable domain in full (rest from reference TRBV5-5 and TRBJ2-7): DAGVTQSPTHLIKTRGQQVTLRCSPISGHKSVSWYQQVLGQGPQFIFQYYEKEERGRGNFPDRFSARQFPNYSSELNVNALLLGDSALYLCASSLDGLSYEQYFGPGTRLTVT.

The V and J genes are TRBV2 and TRBJ2-1, with D perhaps TRBD2 (5 bases). V shed 0 bases and J shed 14 bases, with 14 bases lying between them. Germline CDR1 and CDR2: SNHLY and FYNNEI. CDR3 length: 13 residues. In DNA form, the CDR3 reads TGTGCCAGCAGTGAAGCCGGGGATCAAGTCGAGTTCTTC. It translates to CASSEAGDQVEFF.

The J gene is TRBJ2-7, the V gene TRBV11-1; weak D call: TRBD1 (6 bases). V lost 1 base to trimming and J lost 4 bases, with 14 bases between them. Germline V gene data show CDR1 as SGHAT and CDR2 as FQDESV (reference sequence). This CDR3 region has 15 residues. CDR3: CASSLGQDLLYEQYF. The CDR3 coding sequence is TGTGCCAGCAGCTTAGGACAGGACCTCCTGTACGAGCAGTACTTC.

The chain uses TRBV27 and TRBJ1-1; 9 bases align to TRBD1. V lost 6 bases and J lost 5; bases outside the gene matches: 7. The CDR3 spans 14 residues. Per the germline V gene, CDR1 is MNHEY and CDR2 is SMNVEV (reference sequence). CDR3 nucleotide sequence: TGTGCCAGCAGGGACGGACAGGGGTGGACTGAAGCTTTCTTT. It is translated as CASRDGQGWTEAFF.

This clone was seen only a few times. The chain is built from TRBV19 and TRBJ1-1; 8 nucleotides match TRBD1. Germline CDR1 LNHDA, CDR2 SQIVND (reference sequence). V trimming: 6 bases; J trimming: 7 bases; junction bases outside the gene matches: 10. The CDR3 is 14 amino acids. In nucleotides, the CDR3 is TGTGCCAGTAGACCCGGACAGGGCTCGGTTGAAGCTTTCTTT. Protein product: CASRPGQGSVEAFF.